This is a list of T cell receptor beta chains from one sample in a study of blood T cell repertoires in COVID-19. TCRdb's table, derived via immunoSEQ multiplex PCR, lists solely in-frame clones and lacks some. The repertoire holds hundreds of thousands of clones, with roughly 87% as singletons. Sequenced input: PBMCs or T cells enriched from blood (not recorded which). These receptors were collected from a woman in her 30s who had recovered from COVID-19. Both conserved end residues are part of each CDR3. Fields, in order: J gene, V gene, D gene, clone size, CDR3 protein, CDR3 DNA. A D gene is named only where the DNA matches it firmly. The listing skips clone size in some rows; elsewhere it reads once, few, many or a size class.

J gene: TRBJ1-5
V gene: TRBV12-3/TRBV12-4
D gene: NA
clone size: NA
CDR3 protein: CASSSTGNQPQHF
CDR3 DNA: TGTGCCAGCAGTTCCACAGGGAATCAGCCCCAGCATTTT

J gene: TRBJ1-2
V gene: TRBV28
D gene: NA
clone size: NA
CDR3 protein: CASSLNRGNGYTF
CDR3 DNA: TGTGCCAGCAGTTTAAACCGGGGGAATGGCTACACCTTC

J gene: TRBJ1-4
V gene: TRBV13
D gene: NA
clone size: NA
CDR3 protein: CASSLGVTTTNEKLFF
CDR3 DNA: TGTGCCAGCAGCTTAGGAGTAACTACAACTAATGAAAAACTGTTTTTT

J gene: TRBJ1-5
V gene: TRBV3-1/TRBV3-2
D gene: TRBD1
clone size: NA
CDR3 protein: CASSPTNTGVNQPQHF
CDR3 DNA: TGTGCCAGCAGCCCTACGAACACAGGGGTAAATCAGCCCCAGCATTTT

J gene: TRBJ1-6
V gene: TRBV5-6
D gene: NA
clone size: NA
CDR3 protein: CASSIPGDLGSPLHF
CDR3 DNA: TGTGCCAGCAGCATCCCAGGGGATTTAGGATCACCCCTCCACTTT

J gene: TRBJ2-3
V gene: TRBV11-3
D gene: NA
clone size: NA
CDR3 protein: CASSSRGASTDTQYF
CDR3 DNA: TGTGCCAGCAGCTCGCGGGGAGCTAGCACAGATACGCAGTATTTT

J gene: TRBJ1-2
V gene: TRBV6-5
D gene: TRBD1
clone size: once
CDR3 protein: CASSYLGQGNYGYTF
CDR3 DNA: TGTGCCAGCAGTTACCTGGGACAGGGGAACTATGGCTACACCTTC

J gene: TRBJ2-1
V gene: TRBV28
D gene: TRBD2
clone size: NA
CDR3 protein: CASSPHLAASYNEQFF
CDR3 DNA: TGTGCCAGCAGTCCCCACCTAGCGGCCTCCTACAATGAGCAGTTCTTC

J gene: TRBJ2-7
V gene: TRBV27
D gene: TRBD1
clone size: NA
CDR3 protein: CASSLMGQGGRYEQYF
CDR3 DNA: TGTGCCAGCAGTTTAATGGGACAGGGGGGTCGCTACGAGCAGTACTTC

J gene: TRBJ1-1
V gene: TRBV15
D gene: TRBD1
clone size: NA
CDR3 protein: CATSRGTGYTEAFF
CDR3 DNA: TGTGCCACCAGCAGAGGGACAGGGTACACTGAAGCTTTCTTT

J gene: TRBJ1-5
V gene: TRBV7-8
D gene: TRBD1
clone size: once
CDR3 protein: CASSWTGDSQPQHF
CDR3 DNA: TGTGCCAGCAGCTGGACAGGGGATAGTCAGCCCCAGCATTTT

J gene: TRBJ2-7
V gene: TRBV5-1
D gene: TRBD1
clone size: NA
CDR3 protein: CASSGSRTGNSYEQYF
CDR3 DNA: TGCGCCAGCAGCGGGAGCAGGACAGGCAACTCCTACGAGCAGTACTTC

J gene: TRBJ2-6
V gene: TRBV7-2
D gene: NA
clone size: NA
CDR3 protein: CASSFRSSGANVLTF
CDR3 DNA: TGTGCCAGCAGCTTTCGGAGCTCTGGGGCCAACGTCCTGACTTTC

J gene: TRBJ2-3
V gene: TRBV4-2
D gene: NA
clone size: NA
CDR3 protein: CASSQEGVGAPDTQYF
CDR3 DNA: TGTGCCAGCAGCCAAGAGGGTGTGGGGGCTCCAGATACGCAGTATTTT

J gene: TRBJ1-2
V gene: TRBV7-2
D gene: NA
clone size: NA
CDR3 protein: CASSLSGPASWNYGYTF
CDR3 DNA: TGTGCCAGCAGCTTATCGGGTCCGGCATCCTGGAACTATGGCTACACCTTC

J gene: TRBJ1-1
V gene: TRBV11-2
D gene: NA
clone size: NA
CDR3 protein: CASSLGGRAGLMNTEAFF
CDR3 DNA: TGTGCCAGCAGCTTAGGGGGGAGGGCAGGGCTCATGAACACTGAAGCTTTCTTT

J gene: TRBJ2-3
V gene: TRBV5-1
D gene: TRBD1
clone size: NA
CDR3 protein: CASSLVGQGTDTQYF
CDR3 DNA: TGCGCCAGCAGCTTGGTGGGACAGGGTACAGATACGCAGTATTTT

J gene: TRBJ1-1
V gene: TRBV28
D gene: NA
clone size: NA
CDR3 protein: CASTVPGNTEAFF
CDR3 DNA: TGTGCCAGCACCGTGCCCGGGAACACTGAAGCTTTCTTT

J gene: TRBJ2-1
V gene: TRBV3-1/TRBV3-2
D gene: NA
clone size: NA
CDR3 protein: CASSQPAQRFEQFF
CDR3 DNA: TGTGCCAGCAGCCAACCAGCCCAGCGTTTTGAGCAGTTCTTC

J gene: TRBJ1-4
V gene: TRBV18
D gene: NA
clone size: NA
CDR3 protein: CASSPGTQNEKLFF
CDR3 DNA: TGTGCCAGCTCACCAGGTACACAAAATGAAAAACTGTTTTTT

J gene: TRBJ1-2
V gene: TRBV28
D gene: TRBD1
clone size: NA
CDR3 protein: CASSLGQGYGYTF
CDR3 DNA: TGTGCCAGCAGTTTGGGACAGGGCTATGGCTACACCTTC

J gene: TRBJ2-7
V gene: TRBV2
D gene: TRBD1
clone size: NA
CDR3 protein: CASTPRTGPASEQYF
CDR3 DNA: TGTGCCAGCACCCCGAGGACAGGACCGGCCAGCGAGCAGTACTTC

J gene: TRBJ2-1
V gene: TRBV29-1
D gene: TRBD1
clone size: NA
CDR3 protein: CSATGLLGNEQFF
CDR3 DNA: TGCAGCGCGACAGGGTTGTTAGGCAATGAGCAGTTCTTC

J gene: TRBJ2-2
V gene: TRBV5-6
D gene: NA
clone size: NA
CDR3 protein: CASSSIGVGNTGELFF
CDR3 DNA: TGTGCCAGCAGCTCCATCGGGGTTGGGAACACCGGGGAGCTGTTTTTT

J gene: TRBJ1-1
V gene: TRBV19
D gene: TRBD1
clone size: NA
CDR3 protein: CASSISVGQGVVWNTEAFF
CDR3 DNA: TGTGCCAGTAGTATTTCTGTGGGGCAGGGGGTTGTGTGGAACACTGAAGCTTTCTTT

J gene: TRBJ2-3
V gene: TRBV5-1
D gene: TRBD2
clone size: NA
CDR3 protein: CASSLWTSGGATDTQYF
CDR3 DNA: TGCGCCAGCAGCTTGTGGACTAGCGGGGGGGCGACAGATACGCAGTATTTT

J gene: TRBJ2-1
V gene: TRBV27
D gene: TRBD1
clone size: NA
CDR3 protein: CASSLGQTYNEQFF
CDR3 DNA: TGTGCCAGCAGTTTGGGACAGACCTACAATGAGCAGTTCTTC

J gene: TRBJ2-7
V gene: TRBV25-1
D gene: NA
clone size: few
CDR3 protein: CASSEGSSHEQYF
CDR3 DNA: TGTGCCAGCAGTGAAGGCAGTTCCCACGAGCAGTACTTC

J gene: TRBJ1-1
V gene: TRBV18
D gene: NA
clone size: once
CDR3 protein: CASSPFPLSGTEAFF
CDR3 DNA: TGTGCCAGCTCACCATTCCCTTTATCGGGGACTGAAGCTTTCTTT

J gene: TRBJ1-4
V gene: TRBV30
D gene: TRBD1
clone size: NA
CDR3 protein: CAWSHDRVISSGKLFF
CDR3 DNA: TGTGCCTGGAGTCACGACAGGGTAATTAGTAGTGGAAAACTGTTTTTT

J gene: TRBJ1-1
V gene: TRBV11-2
D gene: NA
clone size: NA
CDR3 protein: CASSLVLDRVNTEAFF
CDR3 DNA: TGTGCCAGCAGCTTAGTATTGGATCGGGTTAACACTGAAGCTTTCTTT

J gene: TRBJ2-1
V gene: TRBV6-5
D gene: TRBD2
clone size: NA
CDR3 protein: CASRGLAGANEQFF
CDR3 DNA: TGTGCCAGCAGGGGACTAGCGGGGGCTAATGAGCAGTTCTTC

J gene: TRBJ1-1
V gene: TRBV4-1
D gene: NA
clone size: NA
CDR3 protein: CASSPRGRGTEAFF
CDR3 DNA: TGCGCCAGCAGCCCGAGGGGCAGGGGTACTGAAGCTTTCTTT

J gene: TRBJ1-6
V gene: TRBV5-1
D gene: NA
clone size: NA
CDR3 protein: CASSLAVGGNNSPLHF
CDR3 DNA: TGCGCCAGCAGCTTGGCGGTGGGGGGGAACAATTCACCCCTCCACTTT

J gene: TRBJ2-5
V gene: TRBV2
D gene: TRBD2
clone size: NA
CDR3 protein: CASSSKRLAGFQETQYF
CDR3 DNA: TGTGCCAGCAGTTCCAAAAGACTAGCGGGGTTCCAAGAGACCCAGTACTTC

J gene: TRBJ2-7
V gene: TRBV2
D gene: TRBD1
clone size: NA
CDR3 protein: CASSVPGTGPYEQYF
CDR3 DNA: TGTGCCAGCAGTGTCCCCGGGACAGGGCCTTACGAGCAGTACTTC

J gene: TRBJ1-1
V gene: TRBV12-3/TRBV12-4
D gene: NA
clone size: NA
CDR3 protein: CASSGSSNTEAFF
CDR3 DNA: TGTGCCAGCAGCGGGTCCTCGAACACTGAAGCTTTCTTT

J gene: TRBJ1-4
V gene: TRBV28
D gene: TRBD1
clone size: NA
CDR3 protein: CASSLNRGWTNEKLFF
CDR3 DNA: TGTGCCAGCAGTTTAAACAGGGGGTGGACTAATGAAAAACTGTTTTTT

J gene: TRBJ1-2
V gene: TRBV19
D gene: TRBD1
clone size: NA
CDR3 protein: CASSTRQGALGGYTF
CDR3 DNA: TGTGCCAGTAGTACCAGACAGGGGGCGTTAGGCGGCTACACCTTC

J gene: TRBJ2-3
V gene: TRBV5-8
D gene: TRBD1
clone size: once
CDR3 protein: CASSAQGTVTDTQYF
CDR3 DNA: TGTGCCAGCAGCGCACAGGGGACGGTGACAGATACGCAGTATTTT

J gene: TRBJ1-1
V gene: TRBV12-3/TRBV12-4
D gene: NA
clone size: NA
CDR3 protein: CASSFSRGEAFF
CDR3 DNA: TGTGCCAGCAGTTTCTCTCGGGGTGAAGCTTTCTTT

J gene: TRBJ1-2
V gene: TRBV6-6
D gene: NA
clone size: NA
CDR3 protein: CASTDGGDWGGYTF
CDR3 DNA: TGTGCCAGCACCGACGGCGGGGATTGGGGTGGCTACACCTTC